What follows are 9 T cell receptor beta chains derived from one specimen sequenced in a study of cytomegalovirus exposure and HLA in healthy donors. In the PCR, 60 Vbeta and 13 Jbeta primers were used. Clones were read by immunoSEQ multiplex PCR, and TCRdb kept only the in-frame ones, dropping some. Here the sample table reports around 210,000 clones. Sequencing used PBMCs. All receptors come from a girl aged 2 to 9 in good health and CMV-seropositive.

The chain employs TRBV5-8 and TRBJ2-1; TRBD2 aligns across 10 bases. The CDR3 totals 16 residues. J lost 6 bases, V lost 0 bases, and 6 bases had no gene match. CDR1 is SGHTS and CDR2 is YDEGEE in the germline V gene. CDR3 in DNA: TGTGCCAGCAGCTTGGGACCTAGCGGGAGTCTCAATGAGCAGTTCTTC. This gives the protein CASSLGPSGSLNEQFF.

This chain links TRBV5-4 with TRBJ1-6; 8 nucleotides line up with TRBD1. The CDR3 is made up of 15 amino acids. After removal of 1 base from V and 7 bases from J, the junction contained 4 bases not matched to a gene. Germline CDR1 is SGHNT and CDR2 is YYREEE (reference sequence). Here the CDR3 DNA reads TGTGCCAGCAGCTTGCGACAGGGGAGGAATTCACCCCTCCACTTT. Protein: CASSLRQGRNSPLHF.

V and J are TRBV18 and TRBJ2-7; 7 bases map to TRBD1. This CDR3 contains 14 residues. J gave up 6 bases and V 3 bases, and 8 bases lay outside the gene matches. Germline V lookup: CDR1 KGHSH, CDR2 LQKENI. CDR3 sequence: CASSPYIRDSEQYF. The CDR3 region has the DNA TGTGCCAGCTCACCTTATATCCGGGACAGCGAGCAGTACTTC.

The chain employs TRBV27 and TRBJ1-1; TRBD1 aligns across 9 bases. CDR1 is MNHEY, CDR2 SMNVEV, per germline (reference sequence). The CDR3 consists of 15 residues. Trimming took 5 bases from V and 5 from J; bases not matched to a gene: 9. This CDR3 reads CASSPRQGGWTEAFF. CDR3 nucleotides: TGTGCCAGCAGTCCACGACAGGGGGGGTGGACTGAAGCTTTCTTT.

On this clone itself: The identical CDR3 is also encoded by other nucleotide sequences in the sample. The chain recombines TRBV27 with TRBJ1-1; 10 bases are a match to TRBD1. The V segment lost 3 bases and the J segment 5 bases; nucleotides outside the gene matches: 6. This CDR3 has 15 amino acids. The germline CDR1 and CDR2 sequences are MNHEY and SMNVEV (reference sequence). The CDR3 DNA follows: TGTGCCAGCAGTTTCTTGGGACAGGGGTCGACTGAAGCTTTCTTT. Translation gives CASSFLGQGSTEAFF.

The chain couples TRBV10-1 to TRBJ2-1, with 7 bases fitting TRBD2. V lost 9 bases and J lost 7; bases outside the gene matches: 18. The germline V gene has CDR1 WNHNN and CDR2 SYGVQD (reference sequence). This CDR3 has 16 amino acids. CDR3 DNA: TGCGCCAGTCTCAGGGTGGGGCGGGAGCAGGGTAATGAGCAGTTCTTC. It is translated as CASLRVGREQGNEQFF.

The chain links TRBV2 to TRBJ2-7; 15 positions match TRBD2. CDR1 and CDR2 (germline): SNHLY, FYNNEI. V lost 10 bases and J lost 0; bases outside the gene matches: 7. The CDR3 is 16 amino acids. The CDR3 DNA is TGTGCCACCCGGCCGGGACTAGCGGGAGGCTCCTACGAGCAGTACTTC. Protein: CATRPGLAGGSYEQYF.

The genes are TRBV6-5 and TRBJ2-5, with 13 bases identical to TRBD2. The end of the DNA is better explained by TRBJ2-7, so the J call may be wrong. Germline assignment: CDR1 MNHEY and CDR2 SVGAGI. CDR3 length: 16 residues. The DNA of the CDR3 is TGTGCCAGCAGTTCCCCGGGACTAGCGGGAAGGTACGAGCAGTACTTC. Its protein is CASSSPGLAGRYEQYF.

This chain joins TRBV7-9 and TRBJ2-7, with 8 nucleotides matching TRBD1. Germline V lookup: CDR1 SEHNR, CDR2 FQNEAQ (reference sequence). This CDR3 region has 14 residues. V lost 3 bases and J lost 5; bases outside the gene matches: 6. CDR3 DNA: TGTGCCAGCAGCTTCGTGGACAGGGTGAACGAGCAGTACTTC. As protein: CASSFVDRVNEQYF.